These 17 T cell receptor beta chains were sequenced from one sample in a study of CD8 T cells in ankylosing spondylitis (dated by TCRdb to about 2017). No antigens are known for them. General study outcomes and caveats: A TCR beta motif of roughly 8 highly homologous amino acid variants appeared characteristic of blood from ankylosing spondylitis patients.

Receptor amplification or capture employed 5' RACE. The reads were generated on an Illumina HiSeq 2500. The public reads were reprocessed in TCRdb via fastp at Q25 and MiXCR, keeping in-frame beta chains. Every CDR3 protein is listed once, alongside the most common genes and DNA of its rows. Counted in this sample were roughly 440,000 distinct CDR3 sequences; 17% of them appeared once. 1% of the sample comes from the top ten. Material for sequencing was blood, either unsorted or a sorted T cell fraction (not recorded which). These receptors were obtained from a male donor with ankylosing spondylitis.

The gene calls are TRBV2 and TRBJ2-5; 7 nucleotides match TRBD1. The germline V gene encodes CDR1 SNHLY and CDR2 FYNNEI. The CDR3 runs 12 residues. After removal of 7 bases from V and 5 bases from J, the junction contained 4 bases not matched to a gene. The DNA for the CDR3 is TGTGCCAGCAAGGGGGCCGGGGAGACCCAGTACTTC. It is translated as CASKGAGETQYF.

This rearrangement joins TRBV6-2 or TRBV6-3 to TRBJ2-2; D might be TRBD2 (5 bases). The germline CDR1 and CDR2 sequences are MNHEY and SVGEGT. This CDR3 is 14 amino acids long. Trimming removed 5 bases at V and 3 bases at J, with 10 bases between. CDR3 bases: TGTGCCAGCAGTCCTACTAGTGACACCGGGGAGCTGTTTTTT. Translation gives CASSPTSDTGELFF.

The CDR3 nucleotides read TGTGCCAGCAGCATTCTAGCGGGGGAAGGCTACGAGCAGTACTTC. Its translation: CASSILAGEGYEQYF. The chain joins TRBV28 to TRBJ2-7; 10 nucleotides match TRBD2. Per the germline V gene, CDR1 is MDHEN and CDR2 is SYDVKM. The CDR3 is 15 amino acids. V was pared by 6 bases and J by 3 bases, with 8 bases of the junction left unmatched.

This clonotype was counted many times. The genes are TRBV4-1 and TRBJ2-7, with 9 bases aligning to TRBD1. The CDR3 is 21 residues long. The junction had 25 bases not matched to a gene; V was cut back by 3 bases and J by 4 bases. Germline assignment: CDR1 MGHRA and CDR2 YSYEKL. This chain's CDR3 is CASSQDPSGTGIFPPNYEQYF. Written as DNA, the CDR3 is TGCGCCAGCAGCCAGGATCCCTCCGGGACAGGGATCTTTCCCCCCAATTACGAGCAGTACTTC.

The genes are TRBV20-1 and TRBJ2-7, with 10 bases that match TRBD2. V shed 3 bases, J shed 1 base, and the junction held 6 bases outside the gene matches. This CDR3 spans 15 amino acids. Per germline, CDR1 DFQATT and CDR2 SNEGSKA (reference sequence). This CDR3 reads CSASRGSGGSYEQYF. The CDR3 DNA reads TGCAGTGCTAGTAGGGGTAGCGGGGGGTCCTACGAGCAGTACTTC.

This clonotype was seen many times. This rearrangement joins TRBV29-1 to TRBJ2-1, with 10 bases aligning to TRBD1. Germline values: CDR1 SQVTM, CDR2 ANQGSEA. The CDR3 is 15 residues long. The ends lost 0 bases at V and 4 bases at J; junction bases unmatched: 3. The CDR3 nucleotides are TGCAGCGTTGAAGATTCGGGACAGGGGTACAATGAGCAGTTCTTC. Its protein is CSVEDSGQGYNEQFF.

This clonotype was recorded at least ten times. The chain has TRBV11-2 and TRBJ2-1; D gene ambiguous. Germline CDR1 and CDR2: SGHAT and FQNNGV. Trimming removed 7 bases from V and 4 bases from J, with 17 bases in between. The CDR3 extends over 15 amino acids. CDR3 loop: CASTKYMGLYNEQFF. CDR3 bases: TGTGCCAGCACCAAGTATATGGGTCTGTACAATGAGCAGTTCTTC.

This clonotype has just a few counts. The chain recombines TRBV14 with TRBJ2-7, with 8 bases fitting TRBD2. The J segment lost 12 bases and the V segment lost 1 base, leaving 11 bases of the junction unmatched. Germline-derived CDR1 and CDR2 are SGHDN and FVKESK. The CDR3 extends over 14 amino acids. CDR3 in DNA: TGTGCCAGCAGCCAAGTGCTAGCGGGTGCAGGTCGGTACTTC. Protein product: CASSQVLAGAGRYF.

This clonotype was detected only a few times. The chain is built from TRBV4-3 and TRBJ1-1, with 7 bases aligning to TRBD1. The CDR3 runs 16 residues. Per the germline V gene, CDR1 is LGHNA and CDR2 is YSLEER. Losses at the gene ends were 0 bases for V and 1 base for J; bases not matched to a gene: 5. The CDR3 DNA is TGCGCCAGCAGCCAAGACCCGGGACAGCGGAACACTGAAGCTTTCTTT. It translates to CASSQDPGQRNTEAFF.

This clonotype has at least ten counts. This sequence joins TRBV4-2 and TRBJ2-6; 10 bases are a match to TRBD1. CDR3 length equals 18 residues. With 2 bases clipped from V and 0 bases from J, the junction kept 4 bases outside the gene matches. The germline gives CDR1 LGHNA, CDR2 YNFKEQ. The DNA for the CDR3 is TGTGCCAGCAGCCAACGACAGGGGGCATCCTCTGGGGCCAACGTCCTGACTTTC. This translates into CASSQRQGASSGANVLTF.

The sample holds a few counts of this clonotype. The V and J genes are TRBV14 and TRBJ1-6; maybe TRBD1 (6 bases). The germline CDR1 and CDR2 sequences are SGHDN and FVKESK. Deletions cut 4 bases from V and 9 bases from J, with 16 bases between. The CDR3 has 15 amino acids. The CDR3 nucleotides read TGTGCCAGCAGCCGCTCGGACAGTCTACTTTCACCCCTCCACTTT. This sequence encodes CASSRSDSLLSPLHF. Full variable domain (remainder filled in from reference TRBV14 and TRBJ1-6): EAGVTQFPSHSVIEKGQTVTLRCDPISGHDNLYWYRRVMGKEIKFLLHFVKESKQDESGMPNNRFLAERTGGTYSTLKVQPAELEDSGVYFCASSRSDSLLSPLHFGNGTRLTVT.

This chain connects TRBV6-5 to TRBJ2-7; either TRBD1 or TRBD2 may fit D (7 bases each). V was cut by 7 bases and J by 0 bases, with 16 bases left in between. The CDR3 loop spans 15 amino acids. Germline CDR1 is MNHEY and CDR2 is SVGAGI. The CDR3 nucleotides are TGTGCCAGCATTATCAGGGAGGGGGCCTCCTACGAGCAGTACTTC. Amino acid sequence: CASIIREGASYEQYF.

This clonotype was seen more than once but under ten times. The CDR3 loop is CASSRGDRVEDGYTF. In nucleotides, the CDR3 is TGTGCCAGCTCGCGTGGTGACAGGGTAGAAGATGGCTACACCTTC. The rearrangement links TRBV18 to TRBJ1-2, with 7 bases lining up with TRBD1. There are 15 residues in the CDR3. Germline-derived CDR1 and CDR2 are KGHSH and LQKENI. The V gene end was trimmed by 6 bases and the J gene end by 6 bases; junction bases not matched to a gene: 13.

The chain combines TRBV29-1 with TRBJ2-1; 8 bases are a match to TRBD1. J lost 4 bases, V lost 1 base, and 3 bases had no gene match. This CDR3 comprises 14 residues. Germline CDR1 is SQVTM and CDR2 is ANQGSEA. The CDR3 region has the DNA TGCAGCGTTGAAGCGCAGGGGGCATACAATGAGCAGTTCTTC. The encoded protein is CSVEAQGAYNEQFF.

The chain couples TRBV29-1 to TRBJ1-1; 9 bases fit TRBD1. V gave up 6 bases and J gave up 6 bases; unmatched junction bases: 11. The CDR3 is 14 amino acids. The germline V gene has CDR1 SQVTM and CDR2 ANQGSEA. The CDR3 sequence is CSVVSWTGVPEAFF. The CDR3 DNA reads TGCAGCGTCGTATCATGGACAGGGGTTCCTGAAGCTTTCTTT.

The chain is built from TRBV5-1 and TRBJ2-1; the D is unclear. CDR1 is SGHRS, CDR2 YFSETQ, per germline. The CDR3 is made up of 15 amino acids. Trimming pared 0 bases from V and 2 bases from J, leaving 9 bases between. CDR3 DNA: TGCGCCAGCAGCTTGGGACCGGAAGCCTACAATGAGCAGTTCTTC. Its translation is CASSLGPEAYNEQFF.

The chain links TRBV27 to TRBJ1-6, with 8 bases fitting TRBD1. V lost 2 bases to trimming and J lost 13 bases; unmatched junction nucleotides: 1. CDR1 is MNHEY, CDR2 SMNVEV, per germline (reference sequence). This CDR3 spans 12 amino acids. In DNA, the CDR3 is TGTGCCAGCAGTTTACAGGGGGCCCCCCTCCACTTT. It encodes CASSLQGAPLHF.